Following are 32 T cell receptor beta chains from one sample sequenced in a study of shared clonotypes between healthy human individuals. Some clones are missing from TCRdb's copy, which holds only in-frame ones; the method was immunoSEQ multiplex PCR. Here the sample spans approximately 1,500,000 clones, under 99% being singletons. Sequenced: naive CD4+ T cells sorted from blood. Subset indicated: CD45RA+ positively selected. These TCRs come from a man aged 25 to 40 in good health.

This chain connects TRBV7-2 to TRBJ2-7; D call uncertain. Germline assignment: CDR1 SGHTA and CDR2 FQGNSA. The CDR3 contains 13 residues. Trimming shortened V by 5 bases and J by 3 bases, and 11 bases separated the two germline ends. CDR3 protein: CASSPEPGYEQYF. CDR3 bases: TGTGCCAGCAGCCCCGAACCCGGCTACGAGCAGTACTTC.

The V and J genes are TRBV27 and TRBJ1-1; D remains ambiguous. Germline V gene sequence: CDR1 MNHEY, CDR2 SMNVEV (reference sequence). Trimming removed 4 bases from V and 0 bases from J, with 12 bases in between. This CDR3 has 15 amino acids. CDR3 sequence reads: CASSSRSKMNTEAFF. Written as DNA, the CDR3 is TGTGCCAGCAGTTCGAGATCGAAGATGAACACTGAAGCTTTCTTT.

The chain is built from TRBV10-1 and TRBJ2-7; D uncertain. Per germline, CDR1 WNHNN and CDR2 SYGVQD (reference sequence). The V end lost 3 bases, the J end lost 12 bases, and 12 bases lay between the germline ends. The CDR3 runs 11 residues. Here the CDR3 DNA reads TGCGCCAGCAGTGATGGCCCCGCCCGGTACTTC. Translated: CASSDGPARYF.

The chain recombines TRBV19 with TRBJ2-6; 9 bases are a match to TRBD1. The CDR3 loop spans 20 amino acids. The J segment lost 0 bases and the V segment lost 6 bases, leaving 15 bases of the junction unmatched. CDR1 LNHDA and CDR2 SQIVND come from the germline V gene (reference sequence). The CDR3 nucleotides read TGTGCCAGTAGCCGTTTTATTAGACAGGGGGAAAGCTCTGGGGCCAACGTCCTGACTTTC. The encoded protein is CASSRFIRQGESSGANVLTF.

The chain links TRBV5-8 to TRBJ2-1; TRBD1 matches at 9 bases. V lost 1 base and J lost 10; bases outside the gene matches: 12. The germline CDR1 and CDR2 sequences are SGHTS and YDEGEE. The CDR3 is 16 amino acids. The CDR3 is CASSLRTGAPLMEQFF. Here the CDR3 DNA reads TGTGCCAGCAGCTTGAGGACAGGGGCCCCCCTTATGGAGCAGTTCTTC.

This clone was seen just once. The chain uses TRBV7-2 and TRBJ1-5; 12 bases map to TRBD1. The J segment lost 4 bases and the V segment lost 5 bases, leaving 3 bases of the junction unmatched. The CDR3 length is 15 residues. CDR1 is SGHTA and CDR2 is FQGNSA in the germline V gene. The CDR3 nucleotides read TGTGCCAGCAGCGCGGGACAGGGGGCAAATCAGCCCCAGCATTTT. Translating it yields CASSAGQGANQPQHF.

About this clone: At the DNA level, this CDR3 is encoded by other sequences in the same sample as well. This CDR3 is CASSSAGNYGYTF. The CDR3 DNA reads TGTGCCAGCAGTTCGGCGGGCAACTATGGCTACACCTTC. This chain links TRBV27 with TRBJ1-2; no firm D call. The CDR3 covers 13 residues. V lost 4 bases and J 2 bases, leaving 8 bases between the germline ends. Germline V gives CDR1 MNHEY, CDR2 SMNVEV (reference sequence).

The V call is TRBV28, the J call TRBJ1-2; D is uncertain. This CDR3 comprises 17 residues. The germline V gene has CDR1 MDHEN and CDR2 SYDVKM. Trimming stripped 0 bases from V and 8 bases from J, with 22 bases between. CDR3 amino acids: CASSLWTGRDNLQGYTF. Here the CDR3 DNA reads TGTGCCAGCAGTTTATGGACCGGGCGAGATAATCTCCAGGGCTACACCTTC.

The V call is TRBV29-1, the J call TRBJ1-2, with 10 bases aligning to TRBD1. The CDR3 has 11 residues. J was trimmed by 6 bases and V by 7 bases; bases with no gene match: 2. The germline V gene has CDR1 SQVTM and CDR2 ANQGSEA. CDR3 sequence (DNA): TGCAGCGCCGGGACAGGGGATGGCTACACCTTC. Protein: CSAGTGDGYTF.

This chain joins TRBV2 and TRBJ2-7; maybe TRBD2 (6 bases). Germline loops: CDR1 SNHLY, CDR2 FYNNEI. The CDR3 totals 14 residues. V lost 6 bases and J lost 4, with 16 bases in between. DNA for the CDR3: TGTGCCAGCAGGACCCTCGCGGGATGGTACGAGCAGTACTTC. It encodes CASRTLAGWYEQYF.

The rearrangement joins TRBV10-3 to TRBJ2-3; unclear D gene. V lost 9 bases, J lost 5 bases, and 12 bases lay in between. The CDR3 is 12 residues long. From germline, CDR1 is ENHRY and CDR2 SYGVKD. The CDR3 nucleotides read TGTGCCATAGCAGGAGCTGTAGATACGCAGTATTTT. Protein: CAIAGAVDTQYF.

The chain has TRBV29-1 and TRBJ2-7, with D possibly being TRBD2 (6 bases). From germline, CDR1 is SQVTM and CDR2 ANQGSEA. Trimming took 6 bases from V and 3 from J, leaving 15 bases between them. The CDR3 is made up of 13 amino acids. Here the CDR3 reads CSVRGRLNYEQYF. CDR3 DNA sequence: TGCAGCGTGCGGGGACGCCTTAACTACGAGCAGTACTTC.

The rearrangement links TRBV5-5 to TRBJ2-7; D may be TRBD1 (6 bases). V lost 0 bases and J 0 bases, leaving 16 bases between the germline ends. The CDR3 is 17 residues long. The germline V gene encodes CDR1 SGHKS and CDR2 YYEKEE (reference sequence). CDR3 protein: CASSLERLHRVSYEQYF. For the CDR3, the DNA is TGTGCCAGCAGCTTGGAGAGGTTACACAGGGTCTCCTACGAGCAGTACTTC. Supplemented by reference TRBV5-5 and TRBJ2-7, the full variable domain reads DAGVTQSPTHLIKTRGQQVTLRCSPISGHKSVSWYQQVLGQGPQFIFQYYEKEERGRGNFPDRFSARQFPNYSSELNVNALLLGDSALYLCASSLERLHRVSYEQYFGPGTRLTVT.

This chain joins TRBV5-5 and TRBJ2-1; no definite D call. CDR1 and CDR2 (germline): SGHKS, YYEKEE (reference sequence). The length of the CDR3 is 15 residues. V lost 2 bases and J lost 0, with 9 bases in between. CDR3 region: CASSLLRSSYNEQFF. The CDR3 nucleotides are TGTGCCAGCAGCTTACTTCGGAGCTCCTACAATGAGCAGTTCTTC.

V and J are TRBV27 and TRBJ2-5, with D tentatively TRBD1 (6 bases). This CDR3 has 14 residues. Germline V CDR1 and CDR2: MNHEY, SMNVEV (reference sequence). V was trimmed by 2 bases and J by 5 bases, leaving 12 bases between them. CDR3 coding DNA: TGTGCCAGCAGTTTAAGTGGGGGCTGTGAGACCCAGTACTTC. This encodes CASSLSGGCETQYF.

V is TRBV7-9 and J is TRBJ2-3; TRBD1 matches at 8 bases. V shed 3 bases and J 5 bases; nucleotides not matched to a gene: 7. Germline V gives CDR1 SEHNR, CDR2 FQNEAQ (reference sequence). The CDR3 loop spans 15 amino acids. CDR3 sequence (DNA): TGTGCCAGCAGCTTTACGACAGGGGCGGGAGATACGCAGTATTTT. Translating it yields CASSFTTGAGDTQYF.

The chain combines TRBV25-1 with TRBJ2-7, with 7 bases identical to TRBD2. The CDR3 has 16 amino acids. Germline-derived CDR1 and CDR2 are MGHDK and SYGVNS. V dropped 0 bases and J dropped 1; count of bases not matched to a gene: 6. This chain's CDR3 is CASSEYRGGSSYEQYF. The CDR3 nucleotides are TGTGCCAGCAGTGAATATCGGGGCGGGAGTTCCTACGAGCAGTACTTC.

The rearrangement links TRBV19 to TRBJ2-5; tentative D call: TRBD1 (6 bases). Germline CDR1 reads LNHDA; CDR2 reads SQIVND (reference sequence). The CDR3 totals 14 residues. Deletions cut 3 bases from V and 4 bases from J, with 12 bases between. CDR3 region: CASSITGTLETQYF. Here the CDR3 DNA reads TGTGCCAGTAGTATTACAGGGACGTTAGAGACCCAGTACTTC.

This clone was observed once. The chain links TRBV4-3 to TRBJ2-3; D is ambiguous. V was pared by 0 bases and J by 0 bases, with 7 bases between. The CDR3 has 15 residues. Per germline, CDR1 LGHNA and CDR2 YSLEER. The CDR3 loop reads CASSQDLPSTDTQYF. CDR3 nucleotides: TGCGCCAGCAGCCAAGATCTACCTAGCACAGATACGCAGTATTTT.

The rearrangement uses TRBV5-1 and TRBJ2-1, with D possibly TRBD1 on 5 matching bases. This CDR3 is built from 15 residues. The germline V and J ends were trimmed by 1 base and 6 bases, with 14 bases remaining between them. Germline-derived CDR1 and CDR2 are SGHRS and YFSETQ. The CDR3: CASSLLVGAGNEQFF. DNA of the CDR3: TGCGCCAGCAGCTTGTTGGTAGGGGCTGGCAATGAGCAGTTCTTC.

This rearrangement joins TRBV2 to TRBJ2-1; 7 bases line up with TRBD1. V was clipped by 7 bases and J by 10 bases; unmatched bases: 10. Germline lookup yields CDR1 SNHLY and CDR2 FYNNEI. The CDR3 sequence is 13 residues long. The CDR3 nucleotides are TGTGCCAGCATCAGGACAGGACCTGAGGAGCAGTTCTTC. Translation: CASIRTGPEEQFF.

The chain carries TRBV9 and TRBJ1-1; D gene uncertain. Germline assignment: CDR1 SGDLS and CDR2 YYNGEE. Trimming stripped 4 bases from V and 3 bases from J, with 13 bases between. The CDR3 contains 14 residues. The CDR3 loop is CASSLRPADTEAFF. The CDR3, as DNA: TGTGCCAGCAGCCTTCGGCCCGCTGACACTGAAGCTTTCTTT.

The V and J genes are TRBV6-5 and TRBJ2-1, with D perhaps TRBD2 (7 bases). From germline, CDR1 is MNHEY and CDR2 SVGAGI. The CDR3 covers 14 residues. Trimming stripped 10 bases from V and 4 bases from J, with 17 bases between. The CDR3 loop reads CATEGGGPYNEQFF. The CDR3 coding sequence is TGTGCCACCGAGGGGGGAGGGCCTTACAATGAGCAGTTCTTC.

The V call is TRBV30, the J call TRBJ2-7; 10 positions agree with TRBD2. V lost 4 bases to trimming and J lost 1 base; unmatched junction nucleotides: 4. Germline V gene data show CDR1 as GTSNPN and CDR2 as SVGIG (reference sequence). There are 14 residues in the CDR3. The CDR3, as DNA: TGTGCCTGGAAAGCGGGAGGGTGGTCCTACGAGCAGTACTTC. Protein sequence: CAWKAGGWSYEQYF.

V is TRBV19 and J is TRBJ1-4; 10 positions agree with TRBD1. The CDR3 spans 13 residues. The germline CDR1 and CDR2 sequences are LNHDA and SQIVND (reference sequence). V trimming: 8 bases; J trimming: 8 bases; junction bases outside the gene matches: 5. Here the CDR3 reads CASGTGAEEKLFF. The CDR3 coding sequence is TGTGCCAGTGGGACAGGGGCGGAGGAAAAACTGTTTTTT. Together with reference TRBV19 and TRBJ1-4, the CDR3 gives the full variable domain: DGGITQSPKYLFRKEGQNVTLSCEQNLNHDAMYWYRQDPGQGLRLIYYSQIVNDFQKGDIAEGYSVSREKKESFPLTVTSAQKNPTAFYLCASGTGAEEKLFFGSGTQLSVL.

A note on this clone: Different DNA sequences within this sample yield the same CDR3. The V and J genes are TRBV5-5 and TRBJ2-7, with D hard to call. Trimming stripped 1 base from V and 3 bases from J, with 5 bases between. Germline CDR1 SGHKS, CDR2 YYEKEE (reference sequence). The CDR3 spans 12 residues. CDR3 sequence: CASSLPSYEQYF. DNA for the CDR3: TGTGCCAGCAGCTTGCCGAGCTACGAGCAGTACTTC.

The rearrangement links TRBV9 to TRBJ2-3; D possibly matches TRBD1 or TRBD2 (5 bases each). The CDR3 is 14 amino acids. V shed 5 bases and J shed 0 bases, with 10 bases lying between them. Germline V gives CDR1 SGDLS, CDR2 YYNGEE. CDR3 amino acids: CASSHRDSTDTQYF. The DNA of the CDR3 is TGTGCCAGCAGTCATCGGGACAGCACAGATACGCAGTATTTT.

This clone is a singleton in its sample. A much larger clone differs by one base, so this may be a read error. Other DNA variants within this sample encode the same CDR3. This rearrangement joins TRBV7-2 to TRBJ1-1, with D unresolved. The V gene's germline CDR1 is SGHTA and CDR2 FQGNSA. This CDR3 has 11 residues. The V and J ends lost 3 bases and 1 base respectively, with 0 bases between them. CDR3 in DNA: TGTGCCAGCAGCTTGAACACTGAAGCTTTCTTT. This translates into CASSLNTEAFF. Full variable domain (outside the CDR3, taken from reference TRBV7-2 and TRBJ1-1): GAGVSQSPSNKVTEKGKDVELRCDPISGHTALYWYRQSLGQGLEFLIYFQGNSAPDKSGLPSDRFSAERTGGSVSTLTIQRTQQEDSAVYLCASSLNTEAFFGQGTRLTVV.

CDR3 bases: TGTGCCAGCAGCTTTGGACTAGCGGGAGCCCTGAACACCGGGGAGCTGTTTTTT. Translated: CASSFGLAGALNTGELFF. The V and J genes are TRBV5-4 and TRBJ2-2; 13 nucleotides align to TRBD2. The CDR3 is 18 amino acids. Germline CDR1 is SGHNT and CDR2 is YYREEE (reference sequence). J gave up 1 base and V 2 bases, and 5 bases lay outside the gene matches. Complete variable domain (other parts from reference TRBV5-4 and TRBJ2-2): ETGVTQSPTHLIKTRGQQVTLRCSSQSGHNTVSWYQQALGQGPQFIFQYYREEENGRGNFPPRFSGLQFPNYSSELNVNALELDDSALYLCASSFGLAGALNTGELFFGEGSRLTVL.

Concerning this clone: The same CDR3 arises from other DNA sequences in this sample as well. The V gene is TRBV11-3, the J gene TRBJ2-7; D possibly matches TRBD1 or TRBD2 (5 bases each). Germline values: CDR1 SGHNT, CDR2 YENEEA. The CDR3 runs to 13 residues. Trimming stripped 5 bases from V and 7 bases from J, with 15 bases between. The CDR3 bases are TGTGCCAGCAGCCCCGGGACCTCGGGGGAGCAGTACTTC. It is translated as CASSPGTSGEQYF.

The genes are TRBV18 and TRBJ2-3; D may be TRBD1 (6 bases). This CDR3 is 14 amino acids long. Per germline, CDR1 KGHSH and CDR2 LQKENI. V dropped 2 bases and J dropped 5 bases, with 11 bases sitting between them. CDR3 in amino acids: CASSPMGARDTQYF. The CDR3 region has the DNA TGTGCCAGCTCACCAATGGGGGCGAGAGATACGCAGTATTTT.

The gene calls are TRBV28 and TRBJ1-4; TRBD1 might be the D (5 bases). The V and J ends lost 3 bases and 10 bases respectively, with 15 bases between them. The germline CDR1 and CDR2 sequences are MDHEN and SYDVKM. The CDR3 has 14 residues. The CDR3 bases are TGTGCCAGCAGTTTCGGGGGGTTTCGTGGAAAACTGTTTTTT. It is translated as CASSFGGFRGKLFF.